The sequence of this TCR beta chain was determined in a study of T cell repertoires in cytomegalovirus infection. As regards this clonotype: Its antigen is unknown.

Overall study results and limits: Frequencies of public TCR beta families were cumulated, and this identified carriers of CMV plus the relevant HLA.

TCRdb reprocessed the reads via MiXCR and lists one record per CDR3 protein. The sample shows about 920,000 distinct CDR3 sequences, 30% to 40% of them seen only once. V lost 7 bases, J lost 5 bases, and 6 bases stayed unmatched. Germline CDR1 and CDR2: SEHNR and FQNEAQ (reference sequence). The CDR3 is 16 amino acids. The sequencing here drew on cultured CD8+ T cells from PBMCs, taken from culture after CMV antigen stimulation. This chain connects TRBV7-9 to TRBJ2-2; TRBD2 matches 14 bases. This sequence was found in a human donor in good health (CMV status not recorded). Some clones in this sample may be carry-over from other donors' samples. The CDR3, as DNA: TGTGCCAGCACTGGACTAGCGGGGGGCAAAACCGGGGAGCTGTTTTTT. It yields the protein CASTGLAGGKTGELFF.